Presented here are 20 T cell receptor beta chains from one specimen sequenced in a study of shared clonotypes between healthy human individuals (dated by TCRdb to the early 2020s). Library method: the immunoSEQ multiplex PCR assay. Drawn from immuneACCESS, this table holds only the in-frame rearrangements with V and J called that TCRdb kept. Clones are partly lost; checked studies trace under half to an unresolved V gene and leave the rest unexplained. Within this sample are about 2.3 million clones, with 92% of them counted one time only. Clones ranked in the top ten supply roughly 0.34% of the sample. The sequenced material came from naive CD4+ T cells from PBMCs. The cell subset or site label of this sample denotes: CD45RA+ positively selected. The source of these receptors is a man aged 18 to 30 in good health. Some clones in this sample may be carry-over from other donors' samples.

The chain combines TRBV7-3 with TRBJ2-3, with a possible D match to TRBD2 (5 bases). Trimming removed 2 bases at V and 3 bases at J, with 9 bases between. Per the germline V gene, CDR1 is SGHTA and CDR2 is FQGTGA. The CDR3 spans 14 residues. CDR3 in amino acids: CASSLDRETDTQYF. The CDR3 nucleotides read TGTGCCAGCAGCTTAGATAGGGAGACAGATACGCAGTATTTT.

The chain recombines TRBV27 with TRBJ2-1, with 7 nucleotides matching TRBD2. CDR3 length: 15 residues. With 6 bases clipped from V and 13 bases from J, the junction kept 18 bases outside the gene matches. CDR1 MNHEY and CDR2 SMNVEV come from the germline V gene (reference sequence). Written as DNA, the CDR3 is TGTGCCAGCAGCTTACCCCATCCTTCCGGGACTACCCAGTTCTTC. Its translation is CASSLPHPSGTTQFF.

This clone was observed a single time. Other DNA variants within this sample encode the same CDR3. V usage is TRBV5-1 and J usage is TRBJ2-3, with 7 bases fitting TRBD1. Losses at the gene ends were 2 bases for V and 0 bases for J; bases not matched to a gene: 0. This CDR3 has 14 residues. The germline CDR1 and CDR2 sequences are SGHRS and YFSETQ. As DNA, the CDR3 is TGCGCCAGCAGCTTACAGGGGAGCACAGATACGCAGTATTTT. This gives the protein CASSLQGSTDTQYF.

This chain joins TRBV5-4 and TRBJ2-5; 8 bases match TRBD1. Germline V gene lookup returns CDR1 SGHNT and CDR2 YYREEE (reference sequence). This CDR3 region has 15 residues. Germline trimming cut 2 bases from V and 4 bases from J; bases unmatched to any gene: 7. Here the CDR3 reads CASSLADRGRETQYF. The CDR3 region has the DNA TGTGCCAGCAGCTTAGCTGACAGGGGCCGAGAGACCCAGTACTTC.

Regarding this clone: Distinct nucleotide sequences in the sample also encode this CDR3. The J gene is TRBJ1-1, the V gene TRBV30; D is ambiguous. The germline CDR1 and CDR2 sequences are GTSNPN and SVGIG (reference sequence). The CDR3 is 13 residues long. V lost 0 bases and J 0 bases, leaving 5 bases between the germline ends. Here the CDR3 reads CAWSVLVNTEAFF. In DNA form, the CDR3 reads TGTGCCTGGAGTGTCTTGGTGAACACTGAAGCTTTCTTT.

The chain combines TRBV5-1 with TRBJ2-1; D unclear. The V end lost 1 base, the J end lost 7 bases, and 12 bases lay between the germline ends. Germline V gene data show CDR1 as SGHRS and CDR2 as YFSETQ. CDR3 length equals 14 residues. CDR3 DNA sequence: TGCGCCAGCAGCTTGTATTCTCGGAGTAATGAGCAGTTCTTC. Translated: CASSLYSRSNEQFF.

This clone was observed a single time. Other DNA sequences from this sample encode an identical CDR3 as well. V is TRBV18 and J is TRBJ2-1; TRBD2 is a possible D gene (5 bases). The germline V gene encodes CDR1 KGHSH and CDR2 LQKENI. The CDR3 has 13 amino acids. V was pared by 0 bases and J by 10 bases, with 10 bases between. The CDR3: CASSPPGRGEQFF. The DNA for the CDR3 is TGTGCCAGCTCACCACCGGGCCGGGGAGAGCAGTTCTTC. The full variable domain, its missing parts supplied by reference TRBV18 and TRBJ2-1, is NAGVMQNPRHLVRRRGQEARLRCSPMKGHSHVYWYRQLPEEGLKFMVYLQKENIIDESGMPKERFSAEFPKEGPSILRIQQVVRGDSAAYFCASSPPGRGEQFFGPGTRLTVL.

The chain joins TRBV5-1 to TRBJ2-5, with TRBD1 matching 7 bases. This CDR3 region has 15 residues. The V segment lost 0 bases and the J segment 2 bases; nucleotides outside the gene matches: 4. CDR1 SGHRS and CDR2 YFSETQ come from the germline V gene. CDR3 coding DNA: TGCGCCAGCAGCTTGGTTTTCAGGGGGCAAGAGACCCAGTACTTC. It codes for CASSLVFRGQETQYF.

CDR3 in DNA: TGTGCCAGCATTCGCGGCTCCTACAATGAGCAGTTCTTC. Protein: CASIRGSYNEQFF. The gene calls are TRBV28 and TRBJ2-1; D gene uncertain. Per germline, CDR1 MDHEN and CDR2 SYDVKM. V lost 7 bases to trimming and J lost 0 bases, with 7 bases between them. The CDR3 extends over 13 amino acids.

V and J are TRBV7-4 and TRBJ2-6; D remains ambiguous. Germline CDR1 and CDR2: SGHVT and SQSDAQ. The CDR3 covers 16 residues. V was cut by 1 base and J by 9 bases, with 16 bases left in between. The CDR3 nucleotides read TGTGCCAGCAGCTTAGAGTTGGGCTGCCCCCTCAACGTCCTGACTTTC. This gives the protein CASSLELGCPLNVLTF.

The V and J genes are TRBV7-3 and TRBJ2-3, with D uncertain. CDR1 and CDR2 from the germline V gene are SGHTA and FQGTGA. With 5 bases removed from V and 2 bases from J, the gap between germline ends came to 8 bases. This CDR3 contains 13 residues. The CDR3 here is CASSRLPTDTQYF. The DNA of the CDR3 is TGTGCCAGCAGCAGACTCCCCACAGATACGCAGTATTTT.

The chain carries TRBV7-8 and TRBJ1-5, with TRBD1 matching 10 bases. V was pared by 5 bases and J by 7 bases, with 8 bases of the junction left unmatched. Germline CDR1 reads SGHVS; CDR2 reads FQNEAQ. CDR3 length: 15 residues. This CDR3 reads CASSPGQGFRQPQHF. CDR3 in DNA: TGTGCCAGCAGCCCGGGACAGGGGTTCAGGCAGCCCCAGCATTTT.

The chain employs TRBV5-1 and TRBJ2-7; 10 bases line up with TRBD1. CDR3 length equals 14 residues. The germline gives CDR1 SGHRS, CDR2 YFSETQ. V gave up 4 bases and J gave up 3 bases; unmatched junction bases: 4. CDR3: CASSGGQGDYEQYF. CDR3 DNA: TGCGCCAGCAGCGGAGGACAGGGGGACTACGAGCAGTACTTC.

On this clone: The same CDR3 arises from other DNA sequences in this sample as well. J is TRBJ2-6 and V is TRBV5-1; D may match TRBD1 or TRBD2 (5 bases each). Germline lookup yields CDR1 SGHRS and CDR2 YFSETQ. Trimming pared 8 bases from V and 1 base from J, leaving 13 bases between. The CDR3 loop spans 15 amino acids. Here the CDR3 reads CASSLGGSGANVLTF. For the CDR3, the DNA is TGCGCCAGTTCACTTGGGGGTTCTGGGGCCAACGTCCTGACTTTC.

The CDR3 sequence: CASSYRAVYGYTF. The CDR3 DNA sequence: TGTGCCAGCTCTTACAGGGCTGTCTATGGCTACACCTTC. The V call is TRBV28, the J call TRBJ1-2; weak D call: TRBD1 (6 bases). The V end was cut by 8 bases, the J end by 4 bases, with 14 bases between. CDR1 and CDR2 from the germline V gene are MDHEN and SYDVKM. The CDR3 is 13 amino acids.

V is TRBV2 and J is TRBJ2-7, with 7 bases fitting TRBD2. CDR1 is SNHLY and CDR2 is FYNNEI in the germline V gene. The CDR3 runs to 12 residues. CDR3 bases: TGTGCAAGCGGGGCGGGAGTACACGAGCAGTACTTC. Translation: CASGAGVHEQYF.

The genes are TRBV5-1 and TRBJ2-7; the match to TRBD2 covers 13 bases. Germline CDR1 and CDR2: SGHRS and YFSETQ. With 0 bases clipped from V and 6 bases from J, the junction kept 9 bases outside the gene matches. This CDR3 comprises 17 residues. The CDR3 DNA is TGCGCCAGCAGCTTGGCCGCACTAGCGGGGGGGTCGGGCGAGCAGTACTTC. Translated, it gives CASSLAALAGGSGEQYF.

Comment on this clone: The sample holds other DNA sequences that translate to the same CDR3. The chain links TRBV28 to TRBJ2-7; either TRBD1 or TRBD2 may fit D (6 bases each). With 4 bases removed from V and 2 bases from J, the gap between germline ends came to 15 bases. Germline lookup yields CDR1 MDHEN and CDR2 SYDVKM. This CDR3 has 15 residues. The CDR3, as DNA: TGTGCCAGCAGTTCAGTCGGGGGCCCCACCTACGAGCAGTACTTC. This sequence encodes CASSSVGGPTYEQYF.

The chain uses TRBV28 and TRBJ1-2, with 8 bases lining up with TRBD1. Trimming at V came to 2 bases and at J to 7 bases, leaving 18 bases not matched to a gene. The CDR3 sequence is 18 residues long. Germline assignment: CDR1 MDHEN and CDR2 SYDVKM. The CDR3 region is CASSLAPGQGPRQSGYTF. The CDR3 DNA reads as TGTGCCAGCAGTTTAGCCCCTGGACAGGGCCCTCGCCAGAGTGGCTACACCTTC.

The CDR3 nucleotides are TGTGCCAGCAGCCTTACTAGCGGAAGATTTTACAATGAGCAGTTCTTC. This gives the protein CASSLTSGRFYNEQFF. The chain is built from TRBV5-4 and TRBJ2-1, with 8 nucleotides matching TRBD2. This CDR3 is built from 16 residues. Germline V gene data show CDR1 as SGHNT and CDR2 as YYREEE (reference sequence). V lost 4 bases, J lost 4 bases, and 10 bases stayed unmatched. The whole variable domain, filled in from reference TRBV5-4 and TRBJ2-1, reads ETGVTQSPTHLIKTRGQQVTLRCSSQSGHNTVSWYQQALGQGPQFIFQYYREEENGRGNFPPRFSGLQFPNYSSELNVNALELDDSALYLCASSLTSGRFYNEQFFGPGTRLTVL.